These 14 T cell receptor beta chains were all obtained from the same sample, sequenced in a study of blood T cell repertoires in COVID-19. Clones were read by immunoSEQ multiplex PCR, and TCRdb kept only the in-frame ones, dropping some. Seen here are fewer than 350,000 clones, around 87% observed once, and the top ten hold less than 2.5%. The sample consisted of peripheral blood. All receptors derive from a woman aged 30 to 39 who had recovered from COVID-19.

The rearrangement uses TRBV27 and TRBJ2-3, with a possible D match to TRBD1 (5 bases). The CDR3 spans 16 residues. The V gene lost 8 bases and the J gene lost 6 bases, with 24 bases spanning the gap. CDR1 MNHEY and CDR2 SMNVEV come from the germline V gene (reference sequence). CDR3 nucleotides: TGTGCCAGCTCCGAGAGGAAGGGGCCGGGCGCCGATACGCAGTATTTT. Protein: CASSERKGPGADTQYF.

Written as DNA, the CDR3 is TGCGCCAGCAGCCCCTCCGGGGGAGGCGAGGAGCTGTTTTTT. Its protein product is CASSPSGGGEELFF. The genes are TRBV4-1 and TRBJ2-2, with D perhaps TRBD2 (6 bases). The V gene lost 4 bases and the J gene lost 10 bases, with 16 bases spanning the gap. The CDR3 extends over 14 amino acids. The germline CDR1 and CDR2 sequences are MGHRA and YSYEKL.

The chain employs TRBV9 and TRBJ2-2; 8 nucleotides agree with TRBD2. V lost 3 bases to trimming and J lost 5 bases; unmatched junction nucleotides: 12. Germline-derived CDR1 and CDR2 are SGDLS and YYNGEE. This CDR3 has 17 amino acids. CDR3 loop: CASSAPPGLEGTGELFF. The CDR3, as DNA: TGTGCCAGCAGCGCCCCACCGGGACTAGAGGGGACCGGGGAGCTGTTTTTT.

This sequence joins TRBV27 and TRBJ1-1, with 9 bases lining up with TRBD1. Unmatched junction bases numbered 7, after V lost 6 bases and J lost 5 bases. The germline V gene has CDR1 MNHEY and CDR2 SMNVEV (reference sequence). This CDR3 is built from 14 residues. Written as DNA, the CDR3 is TGTGCCAGCAGCCCCGACAGGGGGGAGACTGAAGCTTTCTTT. Encoded protein: CASSPDRGETEAFF.

This clone was seen once. The rearrangement uses TRBV28 and TRBJ2-7, with TRBD2 identical over 7 bases. In germline, CDR1 is MDHEN, CDR2 SYDVKM. Trimming removed 1 base from V and 5 bases from J; junction bases left unmatched: 8. This CDR3 comprises 15 residues. The CDR3 DNA reads TGTGCCAGCAGTTTATTGGCGTCTAGCGGACACGAGCAGTACTTC. Translation: CASSLLASSGHEQYF.

This chain links TRBV19 with TRBJ2-5, with 7 nucleotides matching TRBD2. The CDR3 extends over 11 amino acids. With 9 bases clipped from V and 3 bases from J, the junction kept 1 base outside the gene matches. Germline lookup yields CDR1 LNHDA and CDR2 SQIVND (reference sequence). The CDR3 sequence: CASRGEETQYF. CDR3 bases: TGTGCCAGCCGGGGGGAAGAGACCCAGTACTTC.

The CDR3 sequence is CASSLDAYNSPLHF. CDR3 in DNA: TGTGCCAGCAGTCTAGACGCTTATAATTCACCCCTCCACTTT. V usage is TRBV27 and J usage is TRBJ1-6; D gene uncertain. CDR3 length: 14 residues. The germline V and J ends were trimmed by 5 bases and 4 bases, with 9 bases remaining between them. Germline values: CDR1 MNHEY, CDR2 SMNVEV (reference sequence).

This chain links TRBV27 with TRBJ2-3; D uncertain. The CDR3 runs to 15 residues. V dropped 2 bases and J dropped 2 bases, with 11 bases sitting between them. Germline V CDR1 and CDR2: MNHEY, SMNVEV (reference sequence). The CDR3 is CASSLDLWATDTQYF. Here the CDR3 DNA reads TGTGCCAGCAGTTTAGACCTATGGGCCACAGATACGCAGTATTTT.

This chain connects TRBV24-1 to TRBJ1-1, with D maybe TRBD1 (5 bases). This CDR3 comprises 13 residues. CDR1 and CDR2 from the germline V gene are KGHDR and SFDVKD. Trimming pared 3 bases from V and 4 bases from J, leaving 8 bases between. The CDR3 protein is CATSDPGVTEAFF. The CDR3 coding sequence is TGTGCCACCAGTGATCCGGGGGTCACTGAAGCTTTCTTT.

The V call is TRBV5-4, the J call TRBJ1-2, with no clear D. The CDR3 has 16 amino acids. Germline CDR1 is SGHNT and CDR2 is YYREEE (reference sequence). V lost 0 bases and J lost 6, with 18 bases in between. The CDR3 sequence: CASSLEGLFGDDGYTF. The CDR3 nucleotides read TGTGCCAGCAGCTTGGAAGGTTTATTTGGAGACGATGGCTACACCTTC.

This clone was seen a few times. This chain links TRBV28 with TRBJ1-2; 7 bases are shared with TRBD1. Per the germline V gene, CDR1 is MDHEN and CDR2 is SYDVKM. The CDR3 spans 16 residues. J was trimmed by 0 bases and V by 6 bases; bases with no gene match: 10. CDR3 nucleotide sequence: TGTGCCAGCAGGGGCGGGGACAGACTTCCTAACTATGGCTACACCTTC. Translated, it gives CASRGGDRLPNYGYTF.

For the CDR3, the DNA is TGTGCCAGCAGTGTATCCGGACAGGGGGCTGGAGGCTACACCTTC. This gives the protein CASSVSGQGAGGYTF. J is TRBJ1-2 and V is TRBV2; TRBD1 agrees at 11 bases. The CDR3 is 15 residues long. After removal of 4 bases from V and 8 bases from J, the junction contained 9 bases not matched to a gene. CDR1 is SNHLY and CDR2 is FYNNEI in the germline V gene.

The chain combines TRBV30 with TRBJ1-1, with D hard to call. V lost 4 bases, J lost 1 base, and 4 bases lay in between. The CDR3 runs to 11 residues. Per the germline V gene, CDR1 is GTSNPN and CDR2 is SVGIG (reference sequence). The CDR3 DNA follows: TGTGCCTGGATCAGGAACACTGAAGCTTTCTTT. Translated, it gives CAWIRNTEAFF.

The chain is built from TRBV7-2 and TRBJ1-1; D may be TRBD1 (6 bases). CDR1 SGHTA and CDR2 FQGNSA come from the germline V gene. V lost 0 bases to trimming and J lost 5 bases, with 13 bases between them. This CDR3 spans 15 amino acids. The CDR3 nucleotides are TGTGCCAGCAGCTTAGCACAGGGAGGGGGAACTGAAGCTTTCTTT. Its protein product is CASSLAQGGGTEAFF.